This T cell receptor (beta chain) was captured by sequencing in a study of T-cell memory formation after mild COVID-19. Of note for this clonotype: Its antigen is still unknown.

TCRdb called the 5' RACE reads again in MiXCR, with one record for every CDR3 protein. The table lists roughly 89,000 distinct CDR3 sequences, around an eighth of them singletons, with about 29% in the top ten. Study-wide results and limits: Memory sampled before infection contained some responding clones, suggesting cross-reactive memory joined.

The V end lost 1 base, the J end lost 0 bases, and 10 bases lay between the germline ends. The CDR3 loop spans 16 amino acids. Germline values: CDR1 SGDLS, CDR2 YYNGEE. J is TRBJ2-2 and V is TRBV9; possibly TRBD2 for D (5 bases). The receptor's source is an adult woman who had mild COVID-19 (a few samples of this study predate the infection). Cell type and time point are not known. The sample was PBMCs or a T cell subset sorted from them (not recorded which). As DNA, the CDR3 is TGTGCCAGCAGCGTATTCCCCGGGACGAACACCGGGGAGCTGTTTTTT. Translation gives CASSVFPGTNTGELFF.